The T cell receptor (beta chain) described here comes from a study of T cells in Graves' hyperthyroidism and ophthalmopathy. Study overall: Before treatment of any kind, peripheral blood was taken at initial diagnosis.

It was uncontrolled infection, other autoimmune disease, pregnancy or lactation that excluded patients. More than 9.5 ml fresh peripheral blood yielded the PBMCs. Turning to this clonotype: The antigen remains undetermined.

Whole-study results and caveats: Peripheral blood also featured most of the thyroid clonotypes expanded above 0.001.

The CDR3 length is 12 residues. CDR1 DFQATT and CDR2 SNEGSKA come from the germline V gene (reference sequence). Trimming shortened V by 4 bases and J by 6 bases, and 13 bases separated the two germline ends. The TCR beta CDR3 regions underwent amplification using RNA transcripts as the source. Initially, a first-round RT-PCR of the TCR CDR3 employed the HTBI primer set. TCRdb analysed the multiplex PCR reads with MiXCR anew, one entry per CDR3 protein. The sample lists just under 750,000 distinct CDR3 sequences; approximately 36% were seen once. Sequences were obtained from blood. The rearrangement links TRBV20-1 to TRBJ2-7; D uncertain. The receptor's source is a woman aged 40-49 years with Graves' hyperthyroidism. As DNA, the CDR3 is TGCAGTGCTACCGATGTGGGGTCCGAGCAGTACTTC. It codes for CSATDVGSEQYF.